This T cell receptor beta chain originates from a study of T cell responses to AZD1222 COVID-19 vaccine. The study, taken as a whole, reports: Sampled repertoires all dated from after the peak T cell response.

Profiling relied on immunoSEQ multiplex PCR, and the TCRdb table lists in-frame clones only, not all of them. The table includes about 110,000 clones, under 95% detected once. For this clone: Its antigen is currently unknown.

Looked up from germline, CDR1 is LNHDA and CDR2 is SQIVND (reference sequence). Trimming cost V 4 bases and J 8 bases; bases outside gene matches: 9. This CDR3 has 15 amino acids. This TCR came from an adult in good health. Sequenced here: peripheral blood, sampled on day 0 of AZD1222 vaccination. V is TRBV19 and J is TRBJ1-4; 8 nucleotides align to TRBD1. CDR3 sequence (DNA): TGTGCCAGTAGTAAGACAGGGGCTCAGAGGGAAAAACTGTTTTTT. Its protein is CASSKTGAQREKLFF.